These T cell receptor beta chains were read from a single sample in a study of T cell repertoires in cytomegalovirus infection. No antigen has been identified for these receptors. Using its own MiXCR run on the reads, TCRdb lists one record per CDR3 protein. The table includes tens of thousands of distinct CDR3 sequences, around 20% detected once. Source: CD8+ T cells from cultured PBMCs, taken from culture after CMV antigen stimulation. The source of these receptors is a human donor in good health (CMV status not recorded). Some clones in this sample may be carry-over from other donors' samples. CDR3s include the opening cysteine and the closing phenylalanine or tryptophan. The D gene is left open where the match is weak. Clone sizes are given selectively: once, few, many, or a class where the clone is expanded.

d_gene: -
j_gene: TRBJ1-5
v_gene: TRBV24-1
abundance: few
CDR3aa: CATSDQFTISPQHF
CDR3nt: TGTGCCACCAGTGACCAATTTACTATCAGTCCCCAGCATTTT

d_gene: TRBD2
j_gene: TRBJ2-3
v_gene: TRBV7-8
abundance: few
CDR3aa: CASSLVRLAGITSTDTQYF
CDR3nt: TGTGCCAGCAGCTTAGTTCGGCTAGCGGGGATAACTAGCACAGATACGCAGTATTTT

d_gene: -
j_gene: TRBJ2-5
v_gene: TRBV12-3/TRBV12-4
abundance: few
CDR3aa: CASSLRAAKGETQYF
CDR3nt: TGTGCCAGCAGTTTAAGGGCTGCTAAGGGGGAGACCCAGTACTTC

d_gene: TRBD1
j_gene: TRBJ1-1
v_gene: TRBV19
abundance: few
CDR3aa: CASSIYRQGRGVDTEAFF
CDR3nt: TGTGCCAGTAGTATCTACCGACAGGGTAGAGGTGTGGACACTGAAGCTTTCTTT

d_gene: -
j_gene: TRBJ1-3
v_gene: TRBV4-1
abundance: once
CDR3aa: CASSQGPTGNTIYF
CDR3nt: TGCGCCAGCAGCCAAGGTCCAACTGGAAACACCATATATTTT

d_gene: -
j_gene: TRBJ1-5
v_gene: TRBV12-3/TRBV12-4
abundance: -
CDR3aa: CASSFPGQPQHF
CDR3nt: TGTGCCAGCAGTTTTCCGGGTCAGCCCCAGCATTTT

d_gene: TRBD2
j_gene: TRBJ2-1
v_gene: TRBV10-3
abundance: -
CDR3aa: CAIGGLENNEQFF
CDR3nt: TGTGCCATCGGTGGACTAGAAAACAATGAGCAGTTCTTC

d_gene: -
j_gene: TRBJ2-1
v_gene: TRBV7-9
abundance: few
CDR3aa: CASRAPGPPGNEQFF
CDR3nt: TGTGCCAGCCGCGCCCCGGGGCCACCCGGGAATGAGCAGTTCTTC

d_gene: -
j_gene: TRBJ2-7
v_gene: TRBV12-3/TRBV12-4
abundance: -
CDR3aa: CASSSPGQGGTYEQYF
CDR3nt: TGTGCCAGCAGTTCCCCCGGGCAGGGTGGAACCTACGAGCAGTACTTC

d_gene: -
j_gene: TRBJ1-2
v_gene: TRBV7-9
abundance: few
CDR3aa: CASSLDLFYGYTF
CDR3nt: TGTGCCAGCAGCTTAGATCTGTTTTATGGCTACACCTTC

d_gene: -
j_gene: TRBJ2-3
v_gene: TRBV29-1
abundance: few
CDR3aa: CSVPRTSSGWDTQYF
CDR3nt: TGCAGCGTTCCCCGGACAAGCTCAGGTTGGGATACGCAGTATTTT

d_gene: TRBD1
j_gene: TRBJ1-5
v_gene: TRBV7-2
abundance: few
CDR3aa: CASSLATTGWQPQHF
CDR3nt: TGTGCCAGCAGCTTAGCAACGACAGGGTGGCAGCCCCAGCATTTT

d_gene: -
j_gene: TRBJ2-1
v_gene: TRBV7-9
abundance: -
CDR3aa: CASSLPVTGGHHHIYNEQFF
CDR3nt: TGTGCCAGCAGCTTACCGGTTACTGGGGGCCATCACCACATTTACAATGAGCAGTTCTTC

d_gene: -
j_gene: TRBJ1-3
v_gene: TRBV7-2
abundance: -
CDR3aa: CASSPAGQTGNTIYF
CDR3nt: TGTGCCAGCAGCCCCGCGGGCCAAACTGGAAACACCATATATTTT

d_gene: -
j_gene: TRBJ2-2
v_gene: TRBV12-5
abundance: -
CDR3aa: CASGFPHDTGELFF
CDR3nt: TGTGCTAGTGGTTTTCCCCACGACACCGGGGAGCTGTTTTTT

d_gene: TRBD1
j_gene: TRBJ2-7
v_gene: TRBV7-2
abundance: many
CDR3aa: CASSFDRGRVWEQYF
CDR3nt: TGTGCCAGCAGCTTCGACAGGGGGCGAGTGTGGGAGCAGTACTTC

d_gene: TRBD1
j_gene: TRBJ2-1
v_gene: TRBV7-9
abundance: few
CDR3aa: CASRTGEVTYNEQFF
CDR3nt: TGTGCCAGCAGGACAGGGGAGGTCACCTACAATGAGCAGTTCTTC

d_gene: -
j_gene: TRBJ1-2
v_gene: TRBV6-6
abundance: few
CDR3aa: CASSPFNRAGYTF
CDR3nt: TGTGCCAGCAGTCCCTTTAACCGGGCTGGCTACACCTTC

d_gene: -
j_gene: TRBJ1-4
v_gene: TRBV10-3
abundance: many
CDR3aa: CASSNPTNEKLFF
CDR3nt: TGTGCCTCATCGAACCCAACTAATGAAAAACTGTTTTTT

d_gene: TRBD1
j_gene: TRBJ2-3
v_gene: TRBV12-3/TRBV12-4
abundance: -
CDR3aa: CASSPTGGLTDTQYF
CDR3nt: TGTGCCAGCAGTCCAACAGGGGGCTTAACAGATACGCAGTATTTT

d_gene: -
j_gene: TRBJ1-1
v_gene: TRBV6-1
abundance: -
CDR3aa: CASSTTPGAFF
CDR3nt: TGTGCCAGCAGTACTACCCCAGGAGCTTTCTTT

d_gene: -
j_gene: TRBJ2-7
v_gene: TRBV7-6
abundance: -
CDR3aa: CASSPGGGGPQWYF
CDR3nt: TGTGCCAGCAGCCCGGGTGGAGGGGGCCCCCAGTGGTACTTC

d_gene: -
j_gene: TRBJ1-2
v_gene: TRBV19
abundance: once
CDR3aa: CASSSSDRGYTF
CDR3nt: TGTGCCAGTAGTTCCTCCGACAGGGGCTACACCTTC

d_gene: TRBD1
j_gene: TRBJ1-2
v_gene: TRBV19
abundance: few
CDR3aa: CASSIQGAPLYGYTF
CDR3nt: TGTGCCAGTAGTATTCAGGGGGCACCACTTTATGGCTACACCTTC

d_gene: TRBD1
j_gene: TRBJ2-5
v_gene: TRBV20-1
abundance: -
CDR3aa: CSASRQGHETQYF
CDR3nt: TGCAGTGCTAGCCGACAGGGCCACGAGACCCAGTACTTC

d_gene: -
j_gene: TRBJ2-2
v_gene: TRBV5-5
abundance: -
CDR3aa: CASSLSLNTGELFF
CDR3nt: TGTGCCAGCAGCTTGAGCCTGAACACCGGGGAGCTGTTTTTT

d_gene: -
j_gene: TRBJ1-2
v_gene: TRBV4-1
abundance: few
CDR3aa: CASSQGHEVKNYGYTF
CDR3nt: TGCGCCAGCAGCCAGGGCCACGAGGTAAAGAACTATGGCTACACCTTC

d_gene: -
j_gene: TRBJ1-1
v_gene: TRBV6-5
abundance: -
CDR3aa: CASSFEPFRTGAKAFF
CDR3nt: TGTGCCAGCAGTTTCGAGCCGTTTAGAACGGGAGCTAAAGCTTTCTTT

d_gene: -
j_gene: TRBJ2-6
v_gene: TRBV6-2/TRBV6-3
abundance: -
CDR3aa: CASSYWISGANVLTF
CDR3nt: TGTGCCAGCAGTTACTGGATCTCTGGGGCCAACGTCCTGACTTTC

d_gene: -
j_gene: TRBJ1-3
v_gene: TRBV7-2
abundance: few
CDR3aa: CASSLEGPFSGNTIYF
CDR3nt: TGTGCCAGCAGCTTAGAAGGACCCTTCTCTGGAAACACCATATATTTT

d_gene: -
j_gene: TRBJ2-2
v_gene: TRBV7-9
abundance: -
CDR3aa: CASSFGEAGELFF
CDR3nt: TGTGCCAGCAGCTTCGGGGAGGCCGGGGAGCTGTTTTTT

d_gene: TRBD1
j_gene: TRBJ2-7
v_gene: TRBV12-3/TRBV12-4
abundance: few
CDR3aa: CASLRTGRGEQYF
CDR3nt: TGTGCCAGCTTAAGGACAGGGAGAGGGGAGCAGTACTTC

d_gene: -
j_gene: TRBJ2-7
v_gene: TRBV12-3/TRBV12-4
abundance: -
CDR3aa: CASIDGPSYEQYF
CDR3nt: TGTGCCAGCATAGACGGGCCCTCCTACGAGCAGTACTTC

d_gene: -
j_gene: TRBJ2-5
v_gene: TRBV7-2
abundance: -
CDR3aa: CASSFGTETQYF
CDR3nt: TGTGCCAGCAGCTTCGGGACGGAGACCCAGTACTTC

d_gene: -
j_gene: TRBJ2-3
v_gene: TRBV4-1
abundance: few
CDR3aa: CASSQGGSTDTQYF
CDR3nt: TGCGCCAGCAGCCAGGGTGGAAGCACAGATACGCAGTATTTT

d_gene: -
j_gene: TRBJ1-1
v_gene: TRBV20-1
abundance: few
CDR3aa: CSVPHGRTEAFF
CDR3nt: TGCAGTGTCCCGCATGGGCGAACTGAAGCTTTCTTT

d_gene: -
j_gene: TRBJ2-2
v_gene: TRBV19
abundance: -
CDR3aa: CASSIVGKTNTGELFF
CDR3nt: TGTGCCAGTAGTATAGTAGGGAAGACGAACACCGGGGAGCTGTTTTTT

d_gene: -
j_gene: TRBJ2-5
v_gene: TRBV7-7
abundance: few
CDR3aa: CASSFDLQETQYF
CDR3nt: TGTGCCAGCAGCTTCGATCTGCAAGAGACCCAGTACTTC

d_gene: TRBD1
j_gene: TRBJ2-1
v_gene: TRBV2
abundance: few
CDR3aa: CASSIDRGRGNEQFF
CDR3nt: TGTGCCAGCAGTATAGACAGGGGGCGAGGCAATGAGCAGTTCTTC

d_gene: -
j_gene: TRBJ1-5
v_gene: TRBV28
abundance: many
CDR3aa: CASKREGGDQPQHF
CDR3nt: TGTGCCAGCAAGCGAGAGGGGGGCGATCAGCCCCAGCATTTT

d_gene: -
j_gene: TRBJ1-6
v_gene: TRBV6-2/TRBV6-3
abundance: many
CDR3aa: CASSYSGSGSPLHF
CDR3nt: TGTGCCAGCAGTTACTCCGGATCGGGGTCACCCCTCCACTTT

d_gene: -
j_gene: TRBJ2-7
v_gene: TRBV4-3
abundance: few
CDR3aa: CASSQEAAEGYEQYF
CDR3nt: TGCGCCAGCAGCCAAGAGGCCGCGGAGGGCTACGAGCAGTACTTC

d_gene: TRBD2
j_gene: TRBJ2-1
v_gene: TRBV7-9
abundance: few
CDR3aa: CASSLFASGADNEQFF
CDR3nt: TGTGCCAGCAGCCTATTCGCTAGCGGGGCGGACAATGAGCAGTTCTTC

d_gene: -
j_gene: TRBJ1-1
v_gene: TRBV27
abundance: few
CDR3aa: CASRHGTEAFF
CDR3nt: TGTGCCAGCAGGCACGGGACTGAAGCTTTCTTT

d_gene: -
j_gene: TRBJ2-1
v_gene: TRBV12-3/TRBV12-4
abundance: -
CDR3aa: CASSLSGNEQFF
CDR3nt: TGTGCCAGCAGTTTAAGTGGCAATGAGCAGTTCTTC